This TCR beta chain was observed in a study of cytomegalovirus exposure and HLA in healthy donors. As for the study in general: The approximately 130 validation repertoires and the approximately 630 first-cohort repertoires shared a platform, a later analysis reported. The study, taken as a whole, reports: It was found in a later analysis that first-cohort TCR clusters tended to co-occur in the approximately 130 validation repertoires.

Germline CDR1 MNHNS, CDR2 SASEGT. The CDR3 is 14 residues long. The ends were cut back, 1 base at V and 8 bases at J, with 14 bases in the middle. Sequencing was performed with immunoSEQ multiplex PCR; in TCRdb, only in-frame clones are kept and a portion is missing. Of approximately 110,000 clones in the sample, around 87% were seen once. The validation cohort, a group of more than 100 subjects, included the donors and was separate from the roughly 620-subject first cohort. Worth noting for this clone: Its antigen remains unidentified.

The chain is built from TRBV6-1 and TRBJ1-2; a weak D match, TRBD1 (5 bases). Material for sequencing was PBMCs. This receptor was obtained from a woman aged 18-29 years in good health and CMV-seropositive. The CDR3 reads CASSEVGQGWGYTF. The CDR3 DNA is TGTGCCAGCAGTGAAGTGGGTCAGGGCTGGGGCTACACCTTC.